The 18 T cell receptor beta chains below were found in one sample sequenced in a study of technical replicates of blood from a few donors. Measured with immunoSEQ multiplex PCR; TCRdb has only the in-frame clones, and not every one. This table has approximately 87,000 clones, about 90% appearing once. Input material: T cells isolated from PBMCs. The receptors derive from a human donor in good health. Some clones in this sample may be carry-over from other donors' samples.

This clone was detected only once. V and J are TRBV7-7 and TRBJ2-1; TRBD2 matches 7 bases. V dropped 1 base and J dropped 7; count of bases not matched to a gene: 4. Germline assignment: CDR1 SSHAT and CDR2 FNYEAQ (reference sequence). This CDR3 region has 14 residues. CDR3 DNA sequence: TGTGCCAGCAGCTTAGGGCGGGAGATAAATGAGCAGTTCTTC. As protein: CASSLGREINEQFF.

This chain uses TRBV2 with TRBJ1-5, with D unclear. The CDR3 loop spans 13 amino acids. V lost 2 bases and J lost 6, with 8 bases in between. Germline V gene data show CDR1 as SNHLY and CDR2 as FYNNEI. CDR3 amino acids: CASSEILSQPQHF. Written as DNA, the CDR3 is TGTGCCAGCAGTGAAATACTTAGTCAGCCCCAGCATTTT.

The chain is built from TRBV6-5 and TRBJ1-2; a weak D match, TRBD1 (5 bases). The CDR3 is 16 residues long. CDR1 and CDR2 from the germline V gene are MNHEY and SVGAGI. V was clipped by 0 bases and J by 3 bases, with 14 bases between them. CDR3 bases: TGTGCCAGCAGTTACTCGATGAGGGGAGGTTACTATGGCTACACCTTC. Protein sequence: CASSYSMRGGYYGYTF.

This clone was observed once. V and J are TRBV4-2 and TRBJ1-1; TRBD1 aligns across 7 bases. The CDR3 has 17 residues. V shed 0 bases and J 0 bases; nucleotides not matched to a gene: 7. Germline loops: CDR1 LGHNA, CDR2 YNFKEQ. The CDR3 coding sequence is TGTGCCAGCAGCCAAGATAGCAGGGGGTTCATGAACACTGAAGCTTTCTTT. As protein: CASSQDSRGFMNTEAFF.

This rearrangement joins TRBV27 to TRBJ2-1; 8 positions agree with TRBD1. The CDR3 covers 15 residues. The trim removed 3 bases at V and 7 bases at J, leaving 8 bases unmatched. The germline V gene has CDR1 MNHEY and CDR2 SMNVEV (reference sequence). This chain's CDR3 is CASSFLQGARNEQFF. CDR3 in DNA: TGTGCCAGCAGTTTCCTTCAGGGGGCTCGTAATGAGCAGTTCTTC.

The rearrangement links TRBV9 to TRBJ2-6, with D tentatively TRBD2 (5 bases). V lost 2 bases and J lost 0, with 18 bases in between. Germline values: CDR1 SGDLS, CDR2 YYNGEE. The CDR3 is made up of 19 amino acids. CDR3 nucleotides: TGTGCCAGCAGCGTGCAGGACCGCGACTATCTCTCTGGGGCCAACGTCCTGACTTTC. Amino acid sequence: CASSVQDRDYLSGANVLTF.

The chain joins TRBV29-1 to TRBJ2-1; 9 nucleotides line up with TRBD2. Unmatched junction bases numbered 7, after V lost 6 bases and J lost 7 bases. The CDR3 contains 13 residues. Germline CDR1 and CDR2: SQVTM and ANQGSEA. CDR3 sequence reads: CSVEREEVNEQFF. CDR3 nucleotides: TGCAGCGTGGAGCGGGAGGAAGTAAATGAGCAGTTCTTC.

This clone appeared a few times. The chain uses TRBV19 and TRBJ2-3; D call uncertain. Germline lookup yields CDR1 LNHDA and CDR2 SQIVND (reference sequence). The CDR3 consists of 12 residues. Trimming cost V 5 bases and J 4 bases, with 7 bases left between them. This CDR3 is CASSPLSDTQYF. CDR3 DNA sequence: TGTGCCAGTAGTCCCCTTTCAGATACGCAGTATTTT.

V gene TRBV5-1 combines with J gene TRBJ1-1; D not resolved. V was clipped by 0 bases and J by 1 base, with 7 bases between them. Germline V CDR1 and CDR2: SGHRS, YFSETQ. This CDR3 is built from 14 residues. The CDR3 nucleotides are TGCGCCAGCAGCTTGGCCAGAGGGAACACTGAAGCTTTCTTT. Amino acid sequence: CASSLARGNTEAFF. Looking up the rest from reference TRBV5-1 and TRBJ1-1 gives the full variable domain: KAGVTQTPRYLIKTRGQQVTLSCSPISGHRSVSWYQQTPGQGLQFLFEYFSETQRNKGNFPGRFSGRQFSNSRSEMNVSTLELGDSALYLCASSLARGNTEAFFGQGTRLTVV.

The chain employs TRBV7-3 and TRBJ2-7; D may be TRBD1 (5 bases). The V end was cut by 5 bases, the J end by 3 bases, with 17 bases between. Germline-derived CDR1 and CDR2 are SGHTA and FQGTGA. The CDR3 length is 15 residues. CDR3 sequence: CASSPNGWQGYEQYF. DNA for the CDR3: TGTGCCAGCAGCCCGAACGGGTGGCAGGGCTACGAGCAGTACTTC. Full variable domain (outside the CDR3, taken from reference TRBV7-3 and TRBJ2-7): GAGVSQTPSNKVTEKGKYVELRCDPISGHTALYWYRQSLGQGPEFLIYFQGTGAADDSGLPNDRFFAVRPEGSVSTLKIQRTERGDSAVYLCASSPNGWQGYEQYFGPGTRLTVT.

The gene calls are TRBV7-2 and TRBJ2-3; 9 bases are a match to TRBD1. The CDR3 consists of 19 residues. Germline V CDR1 and CDR2: SGHTA, FQGNSA. With 2 bases clipped from V and 0 bases from J, the junction kept 12 bases outside the gene matches. The CDR3 sequence: CASSLRGTGFGGSTDTQYF. For the CDR3, the DNA is TGTGCCAGCAGCTTACGGGGGACAGGGTTCGGGGGTAGCACAGATACGCAGTATTTT.

The rearrangement joins TRBV5-1 to TRBJ2-1, with TRBD2 matching 15 bases. The J segment lost 2 bases and the V segment lost 3 bases, leaving 9 bases of the junction unmatched. Germline CDR1 reads SGHRS; CDR2 reads YFSETQ. The CDR3 extends over 19 amino acids. CDR3 sequence reads: CASSSPGLAGGVTYNEQFF. The DNA for the CDR3 is TGCGCCAGCAGCTCCCCGGGACTAGCGGGAGGTGTCACCTACAATGAGCAGTTCTTC.

The chain has TRBV2 and TRBJ2-3, with a possible D match to TRBD1 (6 bases). This CDR3 spans 14 amino acids. From germline, CDR1 is SNHLY and CDR2 FYNNEI. V gave up 6 bases and J gave up 3 bases, with 13 bases separating them. CDR3 region: CASSVLQGTDTQYF. The CDR3 coding sequence is TGTGCCAGCAGCGTACTACAGGGAACAGATACGCAGTATTTT.

Only one count was recorded for this clone. V and J are TRBV19 and TRBJ1-5; D is possibly TRBD1 (5 bases). This CDR3 spans 15 amino acids. V was shortened by 5 bases and J by 5 bases, with 16 bases between the two germline ends. In germline, CDR1 is LNHDA, CDR2 SQIVND (reference sequence). The chain's CDR3 is CASSLPGLSDQPQHF. In DNA form, the CDR3 reads TGTGCCAGTAGTTTACCAGGGTTGAGCGATCAGCCCCAGCATTTT.

This rearrangement joins TRBV7-8 to TRBJ1-2; 8 positions match TRBD1. The junction had 8 bases not matched to a gene; V was cut back by 5 bases and J by 3 bases. Germline assignment: CDR1 SGHVS and CDR2 FQNEAQ. The CDR3 is 15 residues long. Written as DNA, the CDR3 is TGTGCCAGCAGCCTAGGACAGGGAAGTTACTATGGCTACACCTTC. Its protein is CASSLGQGSYYGYTF.

The chain employs TRBV4-1 and TRBJ1-1; TRBD1 is a possible D gene (5 bases). V lost 1 base and J lost 4, with 13 bases in between. From germline, CDR1 is MGHRA and CDR2 YSYEKL. This CDR3 has 15 residues. The CDR3 reads CASSQALGGGTEAFF. DNA of the CDR3: TGCGCCAGCAGCCAAGCCCTGGGGGGGGGCACTGAAGCTTTCTTT.

The chain is built from TRBV5-1 and TRBJ2-2, with a tentative D call TRBD1 (5 bases). CDR3 length: 15 amino acids. V was pared by 0 bases and J by 7 bases, with 13 bases between. CDR1 and CDR2 from the germline V gene are SGHRS and YFSETQ. CDR3 in DNA: TGCGCCAGCAGCTTGGATAGGCAGGGTGTCGGGGAGCTGTTTTTT. Encoded protein: CASSLDRQGVGELFF.

The chain joins TRBV9 to TRBJ1-3, with unresolved D. V was trimmed by 4 bases and J by 0 bases, leaving 14 bases between them. CDR1 is SGDLS, CDR2 YYNGEE, per germline. The CDR3 runs 16 residues. The CDR3 nucleotides read TGTGCCAGCAGCTCCCGCACTTCATTCTCTGGAAACACCATATATTTT. Protein: CASSSRTSFSGNTIYF.